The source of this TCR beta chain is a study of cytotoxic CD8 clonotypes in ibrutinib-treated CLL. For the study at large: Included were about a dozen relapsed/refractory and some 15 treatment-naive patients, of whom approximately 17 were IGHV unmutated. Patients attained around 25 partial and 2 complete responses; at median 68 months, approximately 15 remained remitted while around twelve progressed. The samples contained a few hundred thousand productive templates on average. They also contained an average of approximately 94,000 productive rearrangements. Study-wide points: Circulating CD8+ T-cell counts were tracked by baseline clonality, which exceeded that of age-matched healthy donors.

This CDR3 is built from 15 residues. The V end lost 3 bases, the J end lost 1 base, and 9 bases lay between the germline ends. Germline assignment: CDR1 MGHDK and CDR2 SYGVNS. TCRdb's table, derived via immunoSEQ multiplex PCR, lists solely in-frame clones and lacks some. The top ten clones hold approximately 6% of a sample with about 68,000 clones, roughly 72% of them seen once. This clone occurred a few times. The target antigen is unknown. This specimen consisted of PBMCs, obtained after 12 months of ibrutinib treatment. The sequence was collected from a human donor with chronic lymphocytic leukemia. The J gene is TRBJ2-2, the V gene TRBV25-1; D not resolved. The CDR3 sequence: CASSETRRNTGELFF. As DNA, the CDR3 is TGTGCCAGCAGTGAGACAAGGAGGAACACCGGGGAGCTGTTTTTT. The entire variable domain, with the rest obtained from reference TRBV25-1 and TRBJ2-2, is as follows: EADIYQTPRYLVIGTGKKITLECSQTMGHDKMYWYQQDPGMELHLIHYSYGVNSTEKGDLSSESTVSRIRTEHFPLTLESARPSHTSQYLCASSETRRNTGELFFGEGSRLTVL.